This is a list of T cell receptor beta chains from one sample in a study of patients and donors after allogeneic stem cell transplantation. TCRdb reprocessed the RT-PCR reads with MiXCR, giving one entry per CDR3 protein. In the table there are 900,000 to 1,000,000 distinct CDR3 sequences, roughly 18% of which are singletons. The sequenced sample was blood, either unsorted or a sorted T cell fraction (not recorded which). Source of these receptors: a human donor who was either an allogeneic HSCT recipient or a stem cell or donor lymphocyte infusion donor (not recorded which). It is not recorded whose cells these are; they may come from a transplant donor. Both conserved end residues are part of each CDR3. The order of the fields is D gene, J gene, V gene, clone size, CDR3 DNA, CDR3 protein. A D gene is named only where the DNA matches it firmly. Size values are once, few and many counts, or a class for expanded clones, and some rows have none.

d_call: TRBD2; j_call: TRBJ2-5; v_call: TRBV7-7; clone_size: .; cdr3_nt: TGTGCTAGCAGCCGACTAGCGGTGGGAGAGACCCAGTACTTC; cdr3_aa: CASSRLAVGETQYF
d_call: .; j_call: TRBJ2-5; v_call: TRBV25-1; clone_size: many; cdr3_nt: TGTGCCAGCAGCGTTAGAGAGACCCAGTACTTC; cdr3_aa: CASSVRETQYF
d_call: .; j_call: TRBJ2-6; v_call: TRBV7-2; clone_size: .; cdr3_nt: TGTGCCAGCAGGTCGCTCTCTGGGGCCAACGTCCTGACTTTC; cdr3_aa: CASRSLSGANVLTF
d_call: TRBD1; j_call: TRBJ1-2; v_call: TRBV7-2; clone_size: .; cdr3_nt: TGTGCCAGCAGCTCACGACAGGGTTCTATTTATGGCTACACCTTC; cdr3_aa: CASSSRQGSIYGYTF
d_call: TRBD2; j_call: TRBJ2-7; v_call: TRBV4-1; clone_size: few; cdr3_nt: TGCGCCAGCAGCCAAGATCGTAGGACTAGCGGGAGCGTCTACGAGCAGTACTTC; cdr3_aa: CASSQDRRTSGSVYEQYF
d_call: TRBD2; j_call: TRBJ2-1; v_call: TRBV20-1; clone_size: .; cdr3_nt: TGCAGTGCTAGAGGCGGGAGATCCTACAATGAGCAGTTCTTC; cdr3_aa: CSARGGRSYNEQFF
d_call: TRBD2; j_call: TRBJ2-5; v_call: TRBV29-1; clone_size: few; cdr3_nt: TGCAGCGCCGGGACTAGCGGGAGAGAGACCCAGTACTTC; cdr3_aa: CSAGTSGRETQYF
d_call: TRBD1; j_call: TRBJ1-2; v_call: TRBV6-1; clone_size: .; cdr3_nt: TGTGCCAGCAGGCCCGACAGGGGGTATGGTGGCTACACCTTC; cdr3_aa: CASRPDRGYGGYTF
d_call: .; j_call: TRBJ2-7; v_call: TRBV7-2; clone_size: many; cdr3_nt: TGTGCCAGCAGCTTAGACAGGAGATCCTACGAGCAGTACTTC; cdr3_aa: CASSLDRRSYEQYF
d_call: .; j_call: TRBJ1-1; v_call: TRBV12-3/TRBV12-4; clone_size: .; cdr3_nt: TGTGCCAGCATGGGTTCGGGATTTGCTGAAGCTTTCTTT; cdr3_aa: CASMGSGFAEAFF
d_call: .; j_call: TRBJ2-7; v_call: TRBV25-1; clone_size: .; cdr3_nt: TGTGCCAGCACCCATAGCGGAGCCTACGAGCAGTACTTC; cdr3_aa: CASTHSGAYEQYF
d_call: .; j_call: TRBJ2-5; v_call: TRBV12-3/TRBV12-4; clone_size: .; cdr3_nt: TGTGCCAGCAGTTTACACAGGGGCCTCGGGAGGGAGACCCAGTACTTC; cdr3_aa: CASSLHRGLGRETQYF
d_call: TRBD2; j_call: TRBJ2-1; v_call: TRBV6-2/TRBV6-3; clone_size: .; cdr3_nt: TGTGCCAGCAGTCTAGGGGGGAGTGGAGCGGGAGGGGTCTCCTACAATGAGCAGTTCTTC; cdr3_aa: CASSLGGSGAGGVSYNEQFF
d_call: .; j_call: TRBJ1-1; v_call: TRBV10-3; clone_size: .; cdr3_nt: TGTGCCATCAGTGAGTCGATGGGTACCACTGAAGCTTTCTTT; cdr3_aa: CAISESMGTTEAFF
d_call: .; j_call: TRBJ2-1; v_call: TRBV7-3; clone_size: .; cdr3_nt: TGTGCCAGCAGCCCTTCAGGGAAACGGGGGACCGGTGAGCAGTTCTTC; cdr3_aa: CASSPSGKRGTGEQFF
d_call: .; j_call: TRBJ2-1; v_call: TRBV2; clone_size: .; cdr3_nt: TGTGCCAGCGGGGGGACATTATCCACTGAGCAGTTCTTC; cdr3_aa: CASGGTLSTEQFF
d_call: .; j_call: TRBJ1-1; v_call: TRBV9; clone_size: many; cdr3_nt: TGTGCCAGCAGCGTAGCGTCCCGAGCGAACACTGAAGCTTTCTTT; cdr3_aa: CASSVASRANTEAFF
d_call: TRBD1; j_call: TRBJ2-7; v_call: TRBV6-1; clone_size: few; cdr3_nt: TGTGCCAGCAGCTCCTGGGACAGGGCCTACGAGCAGTACTTC; cdr3_aa: CASSSWDRAYEQYF
d_call: TRBD1; j_call: TRBJ2-7; v_call: TRBV7-2; clone_size: few; cdr3_nt: TGTGCCAGCAGCCCAGGGACAGGGTCGGTTTCGTTTTACGAGCAGTACTTC; cdr3_aa: CASSPGTGSVSFYEQYF
d_call: TRBD1; j_call: TRBJ1-1; v_call: TRBV12-3/TRBV12-4; clone_size: few; cdr3_nt: TGTGCCAGCAGTCCGGACAGGGGTCTCACTGAAGCTTTCTTT; cdr3_aa: CASSPDRGLTEAFF
d_call: TRBD2; j_call: TRBJ2-2; v_call: TRBV19; clone_size: .; cdr3_nt: TGTGCCAGTAGTATAGCGGGCGGGAGAGGAACCGGGGAGCTGTTTTTT; cdr3_aa: CASSIAGGRGTGELFF
d_call: TRBD2; j_call: TRBJ2-5; v_call: TRBV5-1; clone_size: .; cdr3_nt: TGCGCCAGCAGCCCCACGGGACTAGCAGGAGAGACCCAGTACTTC; cdr3_aa: CASSPTGLAGETQYF
d_call: TRBD2; j_call: TRBJ2-3; v_call: TRBV10-3; clone_size: few; cdr3_nt: TGTGCCATCGGGCGGGAGACAGCAGATACGCAGTATTTT; cdr3_aa: CAIGRETADTQYF
d_call: TRBD2; j_call: TRBJ2-2; v_call: TRBV5-1; clone_size: few; cdr3_nt: TGCGCCAGCAGAACAACGGGACTAATGAACACCGGGGAGCTGTTTTTT; cdr3_aa: CASRTTGLMNTGELFF
d_call: TRBD1; j_call: TRBJ1-3; v_call: TRBV12-3/TRBV12-4; clone_size: .; cdr3_nt: TGTGCCAGCAGTATGTACAGGGGGCCTGGAAACACCATATATTTT; cdr3_aa: CASSMYRGPGNTIYF
d_call: .; j_call: TRBJ2-1; v_call: TRBV20-1; clone_size: .; cdr3_nt: TGCAGTGCAGGTCGGCTGGGCGAGTCCTACAATGAGCAGTTCTTC; cdr3_aa: CSAGRLGESYNEQFF
d_call: .; j_call: TRBJ1-2; v_call: TRBV4-2; clone_size: .; cdr3_nt: TGTGCCAGCAGCTCCCCCTCTTGGAGGGGAGATAAGGGCTATGGCTACACCTTC; cdr3_aa: CASSSPSWRGDKGYGYTF